This T cell receptor (beta chain) was retrieved from a study of blood T cell repertoires in COVID-19. As for the study in general: Samples representing acute and convalescent COVID-19 were sourced from the United States, Italy and Spain. In each case, the material was cDNA or gDNA derived from T cells, B-cell-depleted T cells, or PBMCs.

In the original analysis: Reference gene primer amplification in the assay estimated nucleated cell counts. Method: immunoSEQ multiplex PCR; TCRdb's copy keeps in-frame clones and lacks some. Clone size and the V and J calls come from that table; the DNA yielded D and trimming. The sample carries around 300,000 clones, approximately 83% recorded once. In germline, CDR1 is SEHNR, CDR2 FQNEAQ (reference sequence). V gave up 1 base and J gave up 7 bases; unmatched junction bases: 6. The CDR3 consists of 14 residues. The sequenced sample was peripheral blood. The rearrangement uses TRBV7-9 and TRBJ2-5, with 7 bases identical to TRBD2. The clonotype was recovered from a woman aged 50 to 60 who had recovered from COVID-19. CDR3 coding DNA: TGTGCCAGCAGCTTAGTGGAGGGAGGGCCGACCCAGTACTTC. Encoded protein: CASSLVEGGPTQYF.